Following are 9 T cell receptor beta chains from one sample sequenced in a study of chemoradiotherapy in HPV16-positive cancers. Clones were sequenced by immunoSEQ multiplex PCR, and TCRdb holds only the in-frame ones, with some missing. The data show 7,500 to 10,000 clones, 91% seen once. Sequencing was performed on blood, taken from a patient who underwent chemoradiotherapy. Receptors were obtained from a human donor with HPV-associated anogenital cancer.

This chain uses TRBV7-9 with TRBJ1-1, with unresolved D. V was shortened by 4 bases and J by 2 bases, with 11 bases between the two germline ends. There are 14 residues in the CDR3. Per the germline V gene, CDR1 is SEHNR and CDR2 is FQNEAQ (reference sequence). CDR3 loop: CASSSLSSNTEAFF. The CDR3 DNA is TGTGCCAGCAGCTCTCTCTCTTCCAACACTGAAGCTTTCTTT.

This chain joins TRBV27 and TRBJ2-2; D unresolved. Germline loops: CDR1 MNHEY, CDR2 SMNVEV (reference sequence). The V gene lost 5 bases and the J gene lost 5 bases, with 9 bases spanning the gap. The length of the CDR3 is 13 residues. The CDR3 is CASSPGQTGELFF. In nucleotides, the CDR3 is TGTGCCAGCAGTCCCGGGCAGACCGGGGAGCTGTTTTTT.

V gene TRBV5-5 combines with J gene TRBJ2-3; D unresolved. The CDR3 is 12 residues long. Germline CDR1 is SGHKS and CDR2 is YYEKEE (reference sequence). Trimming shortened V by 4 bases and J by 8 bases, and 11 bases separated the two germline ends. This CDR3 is CASSAGLGTQYF. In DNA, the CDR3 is TGTGCCAGCAGCGCCGGCTTGGGTACGCAGTATTTT.

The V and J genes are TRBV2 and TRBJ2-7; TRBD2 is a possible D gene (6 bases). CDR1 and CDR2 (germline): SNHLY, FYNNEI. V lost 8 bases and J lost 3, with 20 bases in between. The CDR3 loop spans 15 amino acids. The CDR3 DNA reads TGTGCCAGCGAAGAGGGACTGGACTCCATCTACGAGCAGTACTTC. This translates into CASEEGLDSIYEQYF.

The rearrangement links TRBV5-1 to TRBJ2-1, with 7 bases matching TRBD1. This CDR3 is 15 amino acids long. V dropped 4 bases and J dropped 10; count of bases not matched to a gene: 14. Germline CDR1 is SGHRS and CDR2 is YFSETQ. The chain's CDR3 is CASSQLIGRGQEQFF. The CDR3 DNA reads TGCGCCAGCAGCCAATTAATTGGAAGGGGGCAGGAGCAGTTCTTC.

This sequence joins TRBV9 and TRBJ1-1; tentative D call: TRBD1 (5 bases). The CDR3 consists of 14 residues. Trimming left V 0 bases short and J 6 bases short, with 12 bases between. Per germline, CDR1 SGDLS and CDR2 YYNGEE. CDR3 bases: TGTGCCAGCAGCGTAGGAGGGGTTCTGTCTGAAGCTTTCTTT. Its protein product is CASSVGGVLSEAFF.

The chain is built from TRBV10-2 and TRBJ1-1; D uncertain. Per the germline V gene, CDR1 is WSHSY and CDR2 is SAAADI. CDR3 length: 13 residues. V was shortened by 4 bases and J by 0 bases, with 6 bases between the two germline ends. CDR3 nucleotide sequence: TGCGCCAGCAGTGGAAATATGAACACTGAAGCTTTCTTT. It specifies CASSGNMNTEAFF.

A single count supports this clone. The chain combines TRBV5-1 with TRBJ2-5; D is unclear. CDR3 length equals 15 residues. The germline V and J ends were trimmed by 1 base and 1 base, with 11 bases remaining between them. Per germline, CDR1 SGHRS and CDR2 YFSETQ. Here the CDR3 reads CASSLFIPPQETQYF. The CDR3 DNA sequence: TGCGCCAGCAGCTTGTTCATACCACCCCAAGAGACCCAGTACTTC.

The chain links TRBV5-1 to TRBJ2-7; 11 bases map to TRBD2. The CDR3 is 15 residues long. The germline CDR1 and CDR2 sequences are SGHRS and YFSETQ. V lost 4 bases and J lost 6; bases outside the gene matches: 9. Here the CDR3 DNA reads TGCGCCAGCAGCCAAACTAGCGGGGGAATTGGCGAGCAGTACGTC. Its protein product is CASSQTSGGIGEQYV.